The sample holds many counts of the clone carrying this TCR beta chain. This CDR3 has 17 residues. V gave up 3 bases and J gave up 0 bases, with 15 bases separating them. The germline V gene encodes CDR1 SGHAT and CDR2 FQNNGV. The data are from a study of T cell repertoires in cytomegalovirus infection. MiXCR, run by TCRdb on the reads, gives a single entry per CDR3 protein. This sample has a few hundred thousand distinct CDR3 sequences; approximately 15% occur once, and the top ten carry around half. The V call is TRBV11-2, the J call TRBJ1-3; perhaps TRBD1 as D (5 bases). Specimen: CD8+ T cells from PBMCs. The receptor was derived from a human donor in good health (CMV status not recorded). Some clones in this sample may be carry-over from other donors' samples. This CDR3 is CASSLTDRALSGNTIYF. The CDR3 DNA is TGTGCCAGCAGCTTGACAGATAGGGCACTCTCTGGAAACACCATATATTTT. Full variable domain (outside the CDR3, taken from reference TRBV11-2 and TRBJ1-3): EAGVAQSPRYKIIEKRQSVAFWCNPISGHATLYWYQQILGQGPKLLIQFQNNGVVDDSQLPKDRFSAERLKGVDSTLKIQPAKLEDSAVYLCASSLTDRALSGNTIYFGEGSWLTVV.